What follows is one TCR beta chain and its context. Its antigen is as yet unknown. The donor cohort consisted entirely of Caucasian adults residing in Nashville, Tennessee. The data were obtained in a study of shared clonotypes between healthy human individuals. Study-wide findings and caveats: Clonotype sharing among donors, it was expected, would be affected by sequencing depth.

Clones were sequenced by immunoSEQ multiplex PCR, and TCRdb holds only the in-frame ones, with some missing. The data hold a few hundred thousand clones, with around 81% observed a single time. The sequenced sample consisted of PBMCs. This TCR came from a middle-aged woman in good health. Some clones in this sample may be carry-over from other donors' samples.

The CDR3 sequence: CASSLEGQGMKTQYF. Here the CDR3 DNA reads TGCGCCAGCAGCTTGGAAGGGCAGGGAATGAAGACCCAGTACTTC. V and J are TRBV5-1 and TRBJ2-5; the D gene is possibly TRBD1 (5 bases). The germline V and J ends were trimmed by 0 bases and 6 bases, with 15 bases remaining between them. Germline values: CDR1 SGHRS, CDR2 YFSETQ. The CDR3 contains 15 residues.